This TCR beta chain was documented in a study of OX40 agonist ivuxolimab in advanced cancers. Trimming pared 0 bases from V and 4 bases from J, leaving 18 bases between. This CDR3 comprises 17 residues. Germline CDR1 is LGHNA and CDR2 is YNFKEQ. Profiling relied on immunoSEQ multiplex PCR, and the TCRdb table lists in-frame clones only, not all of them. The data hold about 34,000 clones, with about four fifths observed a single time. The sample in question was CD4+ or CD8+ T cells sorted from blood, obtained in a trial of the OX40 agonist ivuxolimab. The clonotype was recovered from an adult with an advanced solid tumor such as melanoma, head and neck, liver or kidney cancer. This chain uses TRBV4-2 with TRBJ2-5, with D perhaps TRBD2 (5 bases). This CDR3 is CASSQEGGGLLGETQYF. DNA for the CDR3: TGTGCCAGCAGCCAAGAAGGAGGCGGACTTTTAGGAGAGACCCAGTACTTC.